These T cell receptor beta chains were read from a single sample in a study of blood T cell repertoires in COVID-19. Some clones are missing from TCRdb's copy, which holds only in-frame ones; the method was immunoSEQ multiplex PCR. The data contain 1,900 or so clones, 69% of them singletons. Specimen: peripheral blood. The receptors were sampled from an older man with active COVID-19. The CDR3 runs from the conserved cysteine through the conserved F or W. The D gene is left open where the match is weak. A row's size may be missing; if present it is once, few, many or a size class.

d_call: TRBD1
v_call: TRBV6-6
clone_size: NA
j_call: TRBJ1-4
cdr3_aa: CASRPGTGWGEKLFF
cdr3_nt: TGTGCCAGCAGACCAGGGACAGGTTGGGGCGAAAAACTGTTTTTT

d_call: NA
v_call: TRBV11-2
clone_size: NA
j_call: TRBJ1-3
cdr3_aa: CASSELLGAGVSSGNTIYF
cdr3_nt: TGTGCCAGCAGCGAACTCTTAGGAGCAGGGGTCAGCTCTGGAAACACCATATATTTT

d_call: TRBD2
v_call: TRBV6-2/TRBV6-3
clone_size: NA
j_call: TRBJ2-7
cdr3_aa: CASSSPGLAGYGSSYEQYF
cdr3_nt: TGTGCCAGCAGTTCCCCGGGACTAGCGGGATATGGGAGCTCCTACGAGCAGTACTTC

d_call: NA
v_call: TRBV2
clone_size: medium-sized
j_call: TRBJ2-6
cdr3_aa: CASSEPRGASSGANVLTF
cdr3_nt: TGTGCCAGCAGCGAGCCCCGGGGGGCCTCTTCTGGGGCCAACGTCCTGACTTTC

d_call: NA
v_call: TRBV7-2
clone_size: NA
j_call: TRBJ1-2
cdr3_aa: CASSLSGQGIEGYTF
cdr3_nt: TGTGCCAGCAGCTTATCGGGTCAGGGGATAGAGGGCTACACCTTC

d_call: TRBD1
v_call: TRBV7-9
clone_size: NA
j_call: TRBJ1-1
cdr3_aa: CASSPDRAGEAFF
cdr3_nt: TGTGCCAGCAGCCCGGACAGGGCGGGTGAAGCTTTCTTT

d_call: NA
v_call: TRBV7-6
clone_size: NA
j_call: TRBJ1-1
cdr3_aa: CASSLGQTNTEAFF
cdr3_nt: TGTGCCAGCAGCTTAGGACAGACTAACACTGAAGCTTTCTTT

d_call: TRBD1
v_call: TRBV7-2
clone_size: few
j_call: TRBJ2-1
cdr3_aa: CASSLAGQGMDNEQFF
cdr3_nt: TGTGCCAGCAGCTTAGCCGGACAGGGGATGGACAATGAGCAGTTCTTC

d_call: NA
v_call: TRBV19
clone_size: NA
j_call: TRBJ2-6
cdr3_aa: CASSTLEGSTGANVLTF
cdr3_nt: TGTGCCAGTAGTACCCTCGAGGGATCTACTGGGGCCAACGTCCTGACTTTC

d_call: TRBD2
v_call: TRBV7-2
clone_size: NA
j_call: TRBJ2-1
cdr3_aa: CASSLARGAMNEQFF
cdr3_nt: TGTGCCAGCAGCTTAGCGCGGGGGGCCATGAATGAGCAGTTCTTC

d_call: TRBD2
v_call: TRBV30
clone_size: once
j_call: TRBJ2-7
cdr3_aa: CAWSAAMVAGRYEQYF
cdr3_nt: TGTGCCTGGAGCGCTGCGATGGTAGCGGGCCGCTACGAGCAGTACTTC

d_call: TRBD1
v_call: TRBV4-1
clone_size: NA
j_call: TRBJ2-1
cdr3_aa: CASSQQGAMYNEQFF
cdr3_nt: TGCGCCAGCAGCCAGCAGGGGGCCATGTACAATGAGCAGTTCTTC

d_call: NA
v_call: TRBV15
clone_size: NA
j_call: TRBJ2-2
cdr3_aa: CATSSSGFGGELFF
cdr3_nt: TGTGCCACCAGCAGTAGTGGTTTTGGCGGGGAGCTGTTTTTT

d_call: NA
v_call: TRBV5-1
clone_size: NA
j_call: TRBJ2-2
cdr3_aa: CASSLDLGELFF
cdr3_nt: TGCGCCAGCAGCTTGGATCTCGGGGAGCTGTTTTTT

d_call: NA
v_call: TRBV6-5
clone_size: NA
j_call: TRBJ2-5
cdr3_aa: CASAFRQTIQETQYF
cdr3_nt: TGTGCCAGCGCGTTCAGACAGACAATTCAAGAGACCCAGTACTTC

d_call: NA
v_call: TRBV1
clone_size: NA
j_call: TRBJ2-1
cdr3_aa: CTSTPVRWPYNEQFF
cdr3_nt: TGCACCAGCACCCCAGTGAGGTGGCCCTACAATGAGCAGTTCTTC

d_call: NA
v_call: TRBV18
clone_size: once
j_call: TRBJ2-2
cdr3_aa: CASSPTRPGNTGELFF
cdr3_nt: TGTGCCAGCTCACCCACAAGGCCGGGGAACACCGGGGAGCTGTTTTTT

d_call: NA
v_call: TRBV12-3/TRBV12-4
clone_size: few
j_call: TRBJ1-2
cdr3_aa: CASSPGGDYGYTF
cdr3_nt: TGTGCCAGCAGCCCGGGGGGGGACTATGGCTACACCTTC

d_call: NA
v_call: TRBV27
clone_size: NA
j_call: TRBJ2-5
cdr3_aa: CASSLSLPPRTDPGTQYF
cdr3_nt: TGTGCCAGCAGTTTATCGCTTCCTCCCCGGACTGATCCGGGGACCCAGTACTTC

d_call: NA
v_call: TRBV7-9
clone_size: NA
j_call: TRBJ2-5
cdr3_aa: CASAPPFGDYQETQYF
cdr3_nt: TGTGCCAGCGCACCCCCGTTCGGGGACTACCAAGAGACCCAGTACTTC

d_call: NA
v_call: TRBV5-1
clone_size: NA
j_call: TRBJ1-4
cdr3_aa: CASSSLTGGNEKLFF
cdr3_nt: TGCGCCAGCAGCTCCCTGACAGGTGGTAATGAAAAACTGTTTTTT

d_call: NA
v_call: TRBV5-1
clone_size: large
j_call: TRBJ2-7
cdr3_aa: CASSLDIVYEQYF
cdr3_nt: TGCGCCAGCAGCTTGGATATCGTGTACGAGCAGTACTTC

d_call: NA
v_call: TRBV7-9
clone_size: NA
j_call: TRBJ2-1
cdr3_aa: CASSSSHTSSSYNEQFF
cdr3_nt: TGTGCCAGCAGCTCATCACACACCTCCAGCTCCTACAATGAGCAGTTCTTC

d_call: TRBD2
v_call: TRBV4-2
clone_size: NA
j_call: TRBJ2-5
cdr3_aa: CASSQGGGRLRETQYF
cdr3_nt: TGTGCCAGCAGCCAAGGCGGGGGGAGGTTGAGGGAGACCCAGTACTTC

d_call: NA
v_call: TRBV7-6
clone_size: NA
j_call: TRBJ1-2
cdr3_aa: CASSSRARGGADGYTF
cdr3_nt: TGTGCCAGCAGCTCCCGTGCGCGGGGTGGAGCGGATGGCTACACCTTC

d_call: TRBD1
v_call: TRBV4-1
clone_size: NA
j_call: TRBJ1-1
cdr3_aa: CASSSTGTGNSEAFF
cdr3_nt: TGCGCCAGCAGCTCTACCGGGACAGGGAATTCTGAAGCTTTCTTT

d_call: NA
v_call: TRBV5-1
clone_size: NA
j_call: TRBJ2-7
cdr3_aa: CASSLVGLVSYEQYF
cdr3_nt: TGCGCCAGCAGCTTGGTGGGGCTAGTCTCCTACGAGCAGTACTTC

d_call: NA
v_call: TRBV2
clone_size: large
j_call: TRBJ2-5
cdr3_aa: CASSEAVVQQETQYF
cdr3_nt: TGTGCCAGCAGTGAAGCGGTAGTACAGCAAGAGACCCAGTACTTC

d_call: TRBD2
v_call: TRBV7-9
clone_size: NA
j_call: TRBJ2-1
cdr3_aa: CASSLSSGYLDEQFF
cdr3_nt: TGTGCCAGCAGCTTATCTAGCGGGTATTTGGATGAGCAGTTCTTC

d_call: TRBD1
v_call: TRBV18
clone_size: hyperexpanded
j_call: TRBJ1-6
cdr3_aa: CASSREAGGPPLHF
cdr3_nt: TGTGCCAGCTCACGCGAGGCAGGGGGACCCCCCCTCCACTTT

d_call: TRBD1
v_call: TRBV27
clone_size: NA
j_call: TRBJ2-3
cdr3_aa: CASSSGDRVTDTQYF
cdr3_nt: TGTGCCAGCAGTTCAGGGGACAGGGTGACAGATACGCAGTATTTT

d_call: NA
v_call: TRBV19
clone_size: NA
j_call: TRBJ1-2
cdr3_aa: CASSRRIAGSYGYTF
cdr3_nt: TGTGCCAGTAGTCGTCGAATTGCGGGGAGCTATGGCTACACCTTC

d_call: TRBD2
v_call: TRBV5-6
clone_size: once
j_call: TRBJ2-3
cdr3_aa: CASSLTSGTDTQYF
cdr3_nt: TGTGCCAGCAGCTTGACTAGCGGTACAGATACGCAGTATTTT

d_call: TRBD1
v_call: TRBV10-1
clone_size: medium-sized
j_call: TRBJ2-7
cdr3_aa: CASSLNRGGGRQYF
cdr3_nt: TGCGCCAGCAGCCTTAACAGGGGTGGAGGTCGGCAGTACTTC

d_call: NA
v_call: TRBV24-1
clone_size: NA
j_call: TRBJ2-1
cdr3_aa: CATSLSEVREQFF
cdr3_nt: TGTGCCACCAGTCTCAGTGAGGTAAGGGAGCAGTTCTTC

d_call: TRBD2
v_call: TRBV4-2
clone_size: NA
j_call: TRBJ2-7
cdr3_aa: CASSVSSGPSYEQYF
cdr3_nt: TGTGCCAGCAGCGTCTCTAGCGGCCCCTCCTACGAGCAGTACTTC

d_call: TRBD1
v_call: TRBV27
clone_size: NA
j_call: TRBJ1-2
cdr3_aa: CASSQGAGYGYTF
cdr3_nt: TGTGCCAGCAGTCAGGGGGCAGGGTATGGCTACACCTTC

d_call: TRBD2
v_call: TRBV7-9
clone_size: few
j_call: TRBJ2-1
cdr3_aa: CASSLSGGAYNEQFF
cdr3_nt: TGTGCCAGCAGCCTCAGCGGGGGGGCATACAATGAGCAGTTCTTC

d_call: TRBD1
v_call: TRBV2
clone_size: NA
j_call: TRBJ1-2
cdr3_aa: CASNSQGAYGYTF
cdr3_nt: TGTGCCAGCAACAGCCAGGGGGCCTATGGCTACACCTTC

d_call: NA
v_call: TRBV14
clone_size: NA
j_call: TRBJ2-7
cdr3_aa: CASSHPDRYYEQYF
cdr3_nt: TGTGCCAGCAGCCATCCCGACAGGTATTACGAGCAGTACTTC

d_call: TRBD1
v_call: TRBV10-2
clone_size: NA
j_call: TRBJ2-7
cdr3_aa: CASSLNRGRVGEQYF
cdr3_nt: TGCGCCAGCAGCCTAAACAGGGGGCGTGTGGGGGAGCAGTACTTC

d_call: NA
v_call: TRBV5-5
clone_size: NA
j_call: TRBJ2-7
cdr3_aa: CASSLRGITPEQYF
cdr3_nt: TGTGCCAGCAGCTTGCGGGGGATTACCCCCGAGCAGTACTTC

d_call: TRBD1
v_call: TRBV19
clone_size: NA
j_call: TRBJ1-1
cdr3_aa: CASSMLGQVNTEAFF
cdr3_nt: TGTGCCAGTAGTATGTTAGGACAGGTGAACACTGAAGCTTTCTTT

d_call: NA
v_call: TRBV7-5
clone_size: NA
j_call: TRBJ1-4
cdr3_aa: CVRSLGHRLCCRRREKLFF
cdr3_nt: TGTGTCAGAAGCTTAGGCCACCGTCTCTGTTGCAGAAGGAGGGAAAAACTGTTTTTT

d_call: NA
v_call: TRBV7-2
clone_size: NA
j_call: TRBJ1-6
cdr3_aa: CASSLWGDDSPLHF
cdr3_nt: TGTGCCAGCAGCCTTTGGGGGGATGATTCACCCCTCCACTTT

d_call: TRBD1
v_call: TRBV5-1
clone_size: NA
j_call: TRBJ2-7
cdr3_aa: CASSLGTGDDEQYF
cdr3_nt: TGCGCCAGCAGCTTGGGCACAGGGGATGACGAGCAGTACTTC

d_call: TRBD2
v_call: TRBV2
clone_size: few
j_call: TRBJ2-3
cdr3_aa: CASSAPPSGRGTDTQYF
cdr3_nt: TGTGCCAGCAGCGCCCCGCCTAGCGGGAGAGGAACAGATACGCAGTATTTT

d_call: NA
v_call: TRBV12-3/TRBV12-4
clone_size: NA
j_call: TRBJ1-1
cdr3_aa: CASGPIGGQEAFF
cdr3_nt: TGTGCCAGCGGCCCGATTGGGGGACAAGAAGCTTTCTTT

d_call: NA
v_call: TRBV7-9
clone_size: NA
j_call: TRBJ1-3
cdr3_aa: CAILRGSGNTIYF
cdr3_nt: TGTGCCATCCTAAGGGGATCTGGAAACACCATATATTTT

d_call: TRBD1
v_call: TRBV6-6
clone_size: NA
j_call: TRBJ2-3
cdr3_aa: CASRGQGTGTDTQYF
cdr3_nt: TGTGCCAGCAGAGGACAGGGCACCGGCACAGATACGCAGTATTTT

d_call: TRBD2
v_call: TRBV27
clone_size: NA
j_call: TRBJ2-7
cdr3_aa: CASSSIFTSEYEQYF
cdr3_nt: TGTGCCAGCAGTTCAATATTCACTAGCGAATACGAGCAGTACTTC

d_call: TRBD2
v_call: TRBV4-2
clone_size: NA
j_call: TRBJ2-5
cdr3_aa: CASSPGTSGEETQYF
cdr3_nt: TGTGCCAGCAGCCCCGGGACTAGCGGGGAAGAGACCCAGTACTTC

d_call: NA
v_call: TRBV10-2
clone_size: NA
j_call: TRBJ2-7
cdr3_aa: CASSGPYRALTYEQYF
cdr3_nt: TGCGCCAGCAGTGGCCCCTACAGGGCCCTCACCTACGAGCAGTACTTC

d_call: NA
v_call: TRBV7-9
clone_size: NA
j_call: TRBJ1-1
cdr3_aa: CASSLGQGVNTEAFF
cdr3_nt: TGTGCCAGCAGCTTAGGGCAGGGCGTGAACACTGAAGCTTTCTTT

d_call: NA
v_call: TRBV16
clone_size: NA
j_call: TRBJ1-5
cdr3_aa: CASSQFQDQPQHF
cdr3_nt: TGTGCCAGCAGCCAGTTTCAGGATCAGCCCCAGCATTTT

d_call: NA
v_call: TRBV6-6
clone_size: NA
j_call: TRBJ1-3
cdr3_aa: CASSSIRQSGNTIYF
cdr3_nt: TGTGCCAGCAGTTCCATAAGACAGTCTGGAAACACCATATATTTT

d_call: TRBD1
v_call: TRBV12-3/TRBV12-4
clone_size: NA
j_call: TRBJ2-4
cdr3_aa: CASSPTGGYIQYF
cdr3_nt: TGTGCCAGCAGCCCGACAGGGGGATACATTCAGTACTTC

d_call: NA
v_call: TRBV2
clone_size: NA
j_call: TRBJ1-1
cdr3_aa: CASSEQQGGMNTEAFF
cdr3_nt: TGTGCCAGCAGTGAACAACAGGGAGGGATGAACACTGAAGCTTTCTTT